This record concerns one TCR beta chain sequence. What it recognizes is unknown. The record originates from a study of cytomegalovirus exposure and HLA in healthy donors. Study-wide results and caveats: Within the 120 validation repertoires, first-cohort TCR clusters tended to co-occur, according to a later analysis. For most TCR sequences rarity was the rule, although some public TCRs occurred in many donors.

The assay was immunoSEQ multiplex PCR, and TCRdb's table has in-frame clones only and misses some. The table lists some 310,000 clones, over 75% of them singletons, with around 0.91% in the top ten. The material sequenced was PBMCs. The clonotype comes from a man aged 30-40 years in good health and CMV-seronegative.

CDR3 bases: TGTGCCAGCAGTTACTCGATGGCAGAGCAGTACTTC. It translates to CASSYSMAEQYF. The gene calls are TRBV6-6 and TRBJ2-7; D uncertain. The CDR3 length is 12 residues. Germline V gene sequence: CDR1 MNHNY, CDR2 SVGAGI (reference sequence). V lost 0 bases and J 7 bases, leaving 7 bases between the germline ends.